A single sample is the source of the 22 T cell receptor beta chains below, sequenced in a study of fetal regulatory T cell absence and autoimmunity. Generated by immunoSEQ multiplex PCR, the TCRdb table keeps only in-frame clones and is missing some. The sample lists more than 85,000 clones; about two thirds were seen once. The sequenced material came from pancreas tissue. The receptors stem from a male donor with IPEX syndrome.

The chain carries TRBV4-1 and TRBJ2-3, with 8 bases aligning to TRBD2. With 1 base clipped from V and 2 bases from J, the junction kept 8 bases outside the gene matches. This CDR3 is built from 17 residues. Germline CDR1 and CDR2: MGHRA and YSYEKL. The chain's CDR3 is CASSQVVYGGVTDTQYF. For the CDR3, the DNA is TGCGCCAGCAGCCAAGTGGTGTACGGGGGGGTCACAGATACGCAGTATTTT.

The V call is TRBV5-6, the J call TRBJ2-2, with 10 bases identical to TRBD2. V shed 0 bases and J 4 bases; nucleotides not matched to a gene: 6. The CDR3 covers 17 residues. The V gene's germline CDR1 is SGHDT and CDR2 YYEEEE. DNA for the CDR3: TGTGCCAGCAGCTTGGCCGAGCGGGAGGGCGGCACCGGGGAGCTGTTTTTT. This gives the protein CASSLAEREGGTGELFF.

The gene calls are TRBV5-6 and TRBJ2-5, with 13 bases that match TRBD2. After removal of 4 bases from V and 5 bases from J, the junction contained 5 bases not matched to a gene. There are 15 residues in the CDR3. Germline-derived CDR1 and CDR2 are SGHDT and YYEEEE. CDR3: CASSRLAGGGETQYF. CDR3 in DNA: TGTGCCAGCAGCAGACTAGCGGGAGGTGGGGAGACCCAGTACTTC.

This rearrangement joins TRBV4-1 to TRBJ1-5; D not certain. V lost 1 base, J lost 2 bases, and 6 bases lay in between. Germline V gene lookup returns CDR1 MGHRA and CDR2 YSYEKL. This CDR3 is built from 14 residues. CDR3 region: CASSQGRGNQPQHF. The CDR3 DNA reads TGCGCCAGCAGCCAAGGACGGGGCAATCAGCCCCAGCATTTT.

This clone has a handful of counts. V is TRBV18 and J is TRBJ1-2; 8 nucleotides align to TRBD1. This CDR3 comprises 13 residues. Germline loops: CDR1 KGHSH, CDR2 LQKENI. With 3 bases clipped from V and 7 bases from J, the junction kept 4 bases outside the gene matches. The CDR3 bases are TGTGCCAGCTCACCGATGGACAGGGCTGGCTACACCTTC. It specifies CASSPMDRAGYTF.

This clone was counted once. The CDR3 sequence: CASSPRDRAGELFF. For the CDR3, the DNA is TGTGCCAGCAGCCCCCGGGACAGGGCCGGGGAGCTGTTTTTT. The chain employs TRBV12-1 and TRBJ2-2; TRBD1 was called by the table and not checked on the DNA. TRBV12-1 is recorded as a pseudogene. The CDR3 totals 14 residues.

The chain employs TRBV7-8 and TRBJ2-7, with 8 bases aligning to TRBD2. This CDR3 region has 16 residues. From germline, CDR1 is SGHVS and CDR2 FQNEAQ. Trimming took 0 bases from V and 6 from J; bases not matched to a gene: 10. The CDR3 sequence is CASSLAPSGRHVEQYF. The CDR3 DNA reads TGTGCCAGCAGCTTAGCGCCTAGCGGGCGCCACGTCGAGCAGTACTTC.

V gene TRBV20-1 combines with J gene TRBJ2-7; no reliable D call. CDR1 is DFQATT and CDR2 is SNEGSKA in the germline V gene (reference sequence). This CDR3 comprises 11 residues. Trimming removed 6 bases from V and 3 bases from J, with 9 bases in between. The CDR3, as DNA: TGCAGTGCCCGAAGAGGCTACGAGCAGTACTTC. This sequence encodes CSARRGYEQYF.

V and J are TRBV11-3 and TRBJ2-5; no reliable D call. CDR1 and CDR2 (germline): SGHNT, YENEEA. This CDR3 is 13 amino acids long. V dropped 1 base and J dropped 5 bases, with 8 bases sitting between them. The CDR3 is CASSLGPTETQYF. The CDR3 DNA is TGTGCCAGCAGCTTAGGGCCGACGGAGACCCAGTACTTC.

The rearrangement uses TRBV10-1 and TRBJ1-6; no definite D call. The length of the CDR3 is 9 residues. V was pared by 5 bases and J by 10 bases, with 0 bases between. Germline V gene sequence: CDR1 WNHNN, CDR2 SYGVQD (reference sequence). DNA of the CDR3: TGCGCCAGCAGTTCACCCCTCCACTTT. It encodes CASSSPLHF.

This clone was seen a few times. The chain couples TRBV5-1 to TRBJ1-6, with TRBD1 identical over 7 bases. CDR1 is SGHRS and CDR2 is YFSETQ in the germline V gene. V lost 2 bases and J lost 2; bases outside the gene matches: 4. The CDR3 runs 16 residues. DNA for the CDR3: TGCGCCAGCAGCTTTGCAGGGGGAACCTATAATTCACCCCTCCACTTT. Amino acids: CASSFAGGTYNSPLHF.

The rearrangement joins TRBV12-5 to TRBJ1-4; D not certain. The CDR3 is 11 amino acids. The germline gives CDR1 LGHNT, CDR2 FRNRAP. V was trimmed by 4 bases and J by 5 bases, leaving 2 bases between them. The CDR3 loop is CASGSNEKLFF. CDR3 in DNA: TGTGCTAGTGGTTCAAATGAAAAACTGTTTTTT.

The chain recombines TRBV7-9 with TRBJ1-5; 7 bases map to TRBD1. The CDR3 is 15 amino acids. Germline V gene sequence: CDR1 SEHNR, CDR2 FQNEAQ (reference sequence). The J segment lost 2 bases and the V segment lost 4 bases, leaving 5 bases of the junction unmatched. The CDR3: CASSSTGLGNQPQHF. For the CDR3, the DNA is TGTGCCAGCAGCTCGACAGGGTTGGGCAATCAGCCCCAGCATTTT.

Written as DNA, the CDR3 is TGCGCCAGCAGCTCGGACAGAGGATCGTTTTATGGCTACACCTTC. It is translated as CASSSDRGSFYGYTF. V usage is TRBV5-1 and J usage is TRBJ1-2; tentative D call: TRBD1 (6 bases). CDR3 length: 15 residues. Per the germline V gene, CDR1 is SGHRS and CDR2 is YFSETQ. Trimming took 3 bases from V and 5 from J, leaving 17 bases between them.

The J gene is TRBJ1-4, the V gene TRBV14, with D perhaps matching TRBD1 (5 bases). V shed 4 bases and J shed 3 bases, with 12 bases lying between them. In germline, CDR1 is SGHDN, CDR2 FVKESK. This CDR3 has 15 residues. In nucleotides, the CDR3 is TGTGCCAGCAGCCTTGACAGCCGTCCTAATGAAAAACTGTTTTTT. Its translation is CASSLDSRPNEKLFF.

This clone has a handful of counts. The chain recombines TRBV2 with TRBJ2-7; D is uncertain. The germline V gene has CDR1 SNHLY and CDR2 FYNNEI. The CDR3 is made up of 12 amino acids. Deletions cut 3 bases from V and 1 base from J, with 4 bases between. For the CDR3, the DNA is TGTGCCAGCAGTGACTATTCCTACGAGCAGTACTTC. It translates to CASSDYSYEQYF.

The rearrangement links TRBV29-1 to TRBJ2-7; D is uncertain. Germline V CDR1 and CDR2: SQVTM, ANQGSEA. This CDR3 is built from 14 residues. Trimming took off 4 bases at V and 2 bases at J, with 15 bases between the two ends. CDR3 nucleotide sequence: TGCAGCGTTGCCCCTCGGTCAGACACCTACGAGCAGTACTTC. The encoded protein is CSVAPRSDTYEQYF.

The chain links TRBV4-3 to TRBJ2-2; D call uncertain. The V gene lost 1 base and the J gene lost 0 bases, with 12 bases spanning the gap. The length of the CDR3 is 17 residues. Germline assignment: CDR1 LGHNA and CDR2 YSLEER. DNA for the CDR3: TGCGCCAGCAGCCAAGTCGCCGGCCGTTCGAACACCGGGGAGCTGTTTTTT. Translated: CASSQVAGRSNTGELFF.

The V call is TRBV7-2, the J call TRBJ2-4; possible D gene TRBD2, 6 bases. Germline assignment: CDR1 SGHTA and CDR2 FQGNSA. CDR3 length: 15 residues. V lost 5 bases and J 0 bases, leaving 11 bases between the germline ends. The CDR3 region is CASSPGGSAKNIQYF. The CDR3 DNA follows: TGTGCCAGCAGCCCCGGGGGTTCAGCCAAAAACATTCAGTACTTC.

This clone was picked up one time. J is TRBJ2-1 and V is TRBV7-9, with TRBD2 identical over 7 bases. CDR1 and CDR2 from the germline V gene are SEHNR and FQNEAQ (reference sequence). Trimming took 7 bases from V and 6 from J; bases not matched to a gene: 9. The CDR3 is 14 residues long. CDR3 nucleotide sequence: TGTGCCAGCACCATAGTGGGCGGGAGCAATGAGCAGTTCTTC. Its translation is CASTIVGGSNEQFF.

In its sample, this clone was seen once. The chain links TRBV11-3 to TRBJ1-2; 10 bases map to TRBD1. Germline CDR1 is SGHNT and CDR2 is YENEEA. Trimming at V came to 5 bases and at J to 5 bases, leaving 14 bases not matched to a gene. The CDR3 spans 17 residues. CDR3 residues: CASSARSDRGQDYGYTF. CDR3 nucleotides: TGTGCCAGCAGCGCTCGATCTGACAGGGGGCAGGATTATGGCTACACCTTC.

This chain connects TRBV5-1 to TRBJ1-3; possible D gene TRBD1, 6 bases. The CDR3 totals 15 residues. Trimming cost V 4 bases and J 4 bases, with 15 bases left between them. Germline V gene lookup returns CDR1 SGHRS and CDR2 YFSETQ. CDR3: CASSRSGTSGNTIYF. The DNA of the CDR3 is TGCGCCAGCAGCCGTTCCGGGACATCCGGAAACACCATATATTTT.